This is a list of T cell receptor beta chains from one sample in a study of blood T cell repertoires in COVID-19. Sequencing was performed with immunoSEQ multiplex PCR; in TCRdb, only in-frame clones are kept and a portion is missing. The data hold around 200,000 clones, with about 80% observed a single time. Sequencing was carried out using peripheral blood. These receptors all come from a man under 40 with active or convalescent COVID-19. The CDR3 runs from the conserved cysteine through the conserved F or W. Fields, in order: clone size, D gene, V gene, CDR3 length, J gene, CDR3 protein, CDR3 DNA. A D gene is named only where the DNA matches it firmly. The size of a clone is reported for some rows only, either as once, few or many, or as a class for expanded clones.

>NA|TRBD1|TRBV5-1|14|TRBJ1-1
CASSPAGTVTEAFF
TGCGCCAGCAGCCCCGCCGGGACAGTCACTGAAGCTTTCTTT
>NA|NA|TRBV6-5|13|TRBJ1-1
CASSWAGGTEAFF
TGTGCCAGCAGTTGGGCGGGAGGCACTGAAGCTTTCTTT
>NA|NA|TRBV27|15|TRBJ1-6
CASSLSWGGNSPLHF
TGTGCCAGCAGTTTATCGTGGGGGGGGAATTCACCCCTCCACTTT
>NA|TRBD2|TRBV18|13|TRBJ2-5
CASPGGTEETQYF
TGTGCCAGCCCCGGGGGGACCGAAGAGACCCAGTACTTC
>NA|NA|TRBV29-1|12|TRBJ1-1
CSVVGQNTEAFF
TGCAGCGTTGTCGGACAGAACACTGAAGCTTTCTTT
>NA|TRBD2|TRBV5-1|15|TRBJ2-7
CASSRGLAGAYEQYF
TGCGCCAGCAGCCGTGGACTAGCGGGAGCCTACGAGCAGTACTTC
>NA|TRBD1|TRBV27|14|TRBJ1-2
CASSFGQGGNGYTF
TGTGCCAGCAGTTTCGGACAGGGCGGGAATGGCTACACCTTC
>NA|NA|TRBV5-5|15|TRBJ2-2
CASSLARTNTGELFF
TGTGCCAGCAGCTTGGCGCGTACGAACACCGGGGAGCTGTTTTTT
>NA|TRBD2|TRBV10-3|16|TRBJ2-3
CAISELAGGSTDTQYF
TGTGCCATCAGTGAACTAGCGGGGGGCAGCACAGATACGCAGTATTTT
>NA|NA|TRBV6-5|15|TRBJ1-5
CASSYRGWGNQPQHF
TGTGCCAGCAGTTACAGGGGCTGGGGCAATCAGCCCCAGCATTTT
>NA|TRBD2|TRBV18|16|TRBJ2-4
CASSPKGLADINIQYF
TGTGCCAGCTCACCGAAAGGACTAGCGGATATAAACATTCAGTACTTC
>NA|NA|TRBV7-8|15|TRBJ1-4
CASSFQTGRDEKLFF
TGTGCCAGCAGCTTCCAGACAGGCCGTGACGAAAAACTGTTTTTT
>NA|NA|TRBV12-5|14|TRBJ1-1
CASDQGSMNTEAFF
TGTGCTAGTGATCAAGGGAGCATGAACACTGAAGCTTTCTTT
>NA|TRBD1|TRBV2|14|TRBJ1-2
CASSERGQVYGYTF
TGTGCCAGCAGTGAAAGGGGACAGGTGTATGGCTACACCTTC
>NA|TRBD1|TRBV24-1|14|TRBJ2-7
CATSGDRDVSEQYF
TGTGCCACCAGTGGGGACAGGGACGTCAGCGAGCAGTACTTC
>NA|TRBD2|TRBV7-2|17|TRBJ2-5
CASSPNSASGAGETQYF
TGTGCCAGCAGCCCTAATTCCGCTAGCGGAGCCGGGGAGACCCAGTACTTC
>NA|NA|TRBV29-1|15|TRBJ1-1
CSVDKEYRMGAEAFF
TGCAGCGTTGACAAGGAATACAGAATGGGCGCGGAAGCTTTCTTT
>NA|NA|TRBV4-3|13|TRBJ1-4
CASSQDPGDRLFF
TGCGCCAGCAGCCAAGATCCGGGGGATAGACTGTTTTTT
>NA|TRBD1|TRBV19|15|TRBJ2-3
CASSMDRVATDTQYF
TGTGCCAGTAGTATGGACAGGGTGGCCACAGATACGCAGTATTTT
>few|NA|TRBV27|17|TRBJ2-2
CASRYRSGDSGTGELFF
TGTGCCAGCAGATATCGCTCGGGGGATAGCGGCACCGGGGAGCTGTTTTTT
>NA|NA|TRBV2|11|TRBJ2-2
CASTYGGELFF
TGTGCCAGCACGTACGGCGGGGAGCTGTTTTTT
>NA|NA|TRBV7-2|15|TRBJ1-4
CASSLAEGGNEKLFF
TGTGCCAGCAGCTTAGCGGAGGGGGGGAACGAAAAACTGTTTTTT
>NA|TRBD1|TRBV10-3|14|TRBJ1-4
CAISSGTGNEKLFF
TGTGCCATCAGCTCCGGGACAGGGAATGAAAAACTGTTTTTT
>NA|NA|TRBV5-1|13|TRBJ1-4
CASSPDMNEKLFF
TGCGCCAGCAGCCCGGACATGAATGAAAAACTGTTTTTT
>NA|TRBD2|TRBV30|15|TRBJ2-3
CAGTAERGYTDTQYF
TGTGCCGGGACGGCGGAGCGGGGATACACAGATACGCAGTATTTT
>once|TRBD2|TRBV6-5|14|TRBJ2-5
CASSYMGGGETQYF
TGTGCCAGCAGTTACATGGGGGGAGGGGAGACCCAGTACTTC
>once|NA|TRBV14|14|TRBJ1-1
CASSQEGGRRTAFF
TGTGCCAGCAGCCAAGAGGGGGGGCGACGAACTGCTTTCTTT
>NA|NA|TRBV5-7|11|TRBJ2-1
CASSYEDEQFF
TGTGCCAGCAGCTACGAGGATGAGCAGTTCTTC
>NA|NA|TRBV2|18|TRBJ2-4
CASSDLSLVALAKNIQYF
TGTGCCAGCAGTGACTTGTCTTTGGTGGCCCTAGCCAAAAACATTCAGTACTTC
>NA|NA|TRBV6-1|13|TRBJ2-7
CASSETEFYEQYF
TGTGCCAGCAGTGAAACAGAGTTCTACGAGCAGTACTTC
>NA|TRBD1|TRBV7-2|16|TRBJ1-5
CASSLGGQGVYQPQHF
TGTGCCAGCAGCTTAGGGGGACAGGGTGTTTATCAGCCCCAGCATTTT
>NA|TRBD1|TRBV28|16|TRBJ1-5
CASSLSHRGSNQPQHF
TGTGCCAGCAGTTTATCACACAGGGGTAGCAATCAGCCCCAGCATTTT
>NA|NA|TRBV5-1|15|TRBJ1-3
CASSFGQRDGNTIYF
TGCGCCAGCAGCTTTGGACAGAGGGATGGAAACACCATATATTTT
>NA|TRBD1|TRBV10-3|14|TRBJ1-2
CAISEDRADYGYTF
TGTGCCATCAGTGAGGACAGGGCGGACTATGGCTACACCTTC
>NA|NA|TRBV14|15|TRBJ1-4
CASSLSGQTNEKLFF
TGTGCCAGCAGCTTGTCTGGGCAAACTAATGAAAAACTGTTTTTT
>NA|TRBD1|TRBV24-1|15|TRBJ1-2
CATSDSRTGVDGYTF
TGTGCCACCAGTGATTCGCGGACAGGGGTGGATGGCTACACCTTC
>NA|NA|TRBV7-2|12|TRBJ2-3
CASSFGTDTQYF
TGTGCCAGCAGCTTCGGCACAGATACGCAGTATTTT
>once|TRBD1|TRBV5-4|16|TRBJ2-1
CASSAGDRGPYNEQFF
TGTGCCAGCAGCGCGGGGGACAGGGGGCCCTACAATGAGCAGTTCTTC
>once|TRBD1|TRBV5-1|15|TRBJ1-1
CASSGAGQGATEAFF
TGCGCCAGCAGCGGCGCCGGACAGGGCGCCACTGAAGCTTTCTTT
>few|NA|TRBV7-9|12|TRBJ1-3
CASSRREGTIYF
TGTGCCAGCAGCCGACGGGAGGGGACCATATATTTT
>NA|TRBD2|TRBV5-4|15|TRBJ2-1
CASSFAGLADNEQFF
TGTGCCAGCAGCTTTGCTGGACTAGCCGACAATGAGCAGTTCTTC
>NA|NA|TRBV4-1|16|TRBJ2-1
CASSQEARPSDNEQFF
TGCGCCAGCAGCCAAGAAGCGCGGCCGAGCGACAATGAGCAGTTCTTC
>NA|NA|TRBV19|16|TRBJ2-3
CASSVRPPRGTDTQYF
TGTGCCAGTAGTGTCCGACCGCCTCGGGGCACAGATACGCAGTATTTT
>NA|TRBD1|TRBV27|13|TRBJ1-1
CASSELDRTEAFF
TGTGCCAGCAGTGAACTGGACAGGACTGAAGCTTTCTTT
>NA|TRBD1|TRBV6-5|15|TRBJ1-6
CASSFQGAIGSPLHF
TGTGCCAGCAGTTTCCAGGGGGCTATAGGATCACCCCTCCACTTT
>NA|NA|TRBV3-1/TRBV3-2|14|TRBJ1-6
CASSQDTVGHPLHF
TGTGCCAGCAGCCAAGATACAGTGGGCCACCCCCTCCACTTT
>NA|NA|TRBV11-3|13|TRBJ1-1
CASSPEMNTEAFF
TGTGCCAGCAGCCCCGAGATGAACACTGAAGCTTTCTTT
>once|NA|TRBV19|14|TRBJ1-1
CASSPGWAGTEAFF
TGTGCCAGTAGTCCCGGGTGGGCGGGCACTGAAGCTTTCTTT
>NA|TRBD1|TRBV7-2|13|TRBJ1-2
CASSSGQNYGYTF
TGTGCCAGCAGCTCGGGACAGAACTATGGCTACACCTTC
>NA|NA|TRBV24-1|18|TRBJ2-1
CATSDPTTGAFSYNEQFF
TGTGCCACCAGTGATCCCACGACAGGAGCGTTCTCCTACAATGAGCAGTTCTTC
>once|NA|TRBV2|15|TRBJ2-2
CASSGGLASTGELFF
TGTGCCAGCAGTGGTGGTCTAGCTTCCACCGGGGAGCTGTTTTTT
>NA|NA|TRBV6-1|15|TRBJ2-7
CASRPYRDEPYEQYF
TGTGCCAGCAGGCCCTACAGGGACGAACCCTACGAGCAGTACTTC